What follows is one TCR beta chain and its context. Clinical history as reported by participants underpinned cohort assignment. From germline, CDR1 is MDHEN and CDR2 SYDVKM. This CDR3 region has 13 residues. V was trimmed by 6 bases and J by 2 bases, leaving 9 bases between them. This entry belongs to a study of blood T cell repertoires in COVID-19. Study-level information: Researchers got acute and convalescent COVID-19 samples from the United States, Italy and Spain. The analysed material was cDNA or gDNA that came from T cells, B-cell-depleted T cells, or PBMCs.

Authors' methods: From reference gene primer amplification, estimates of nucleated cell counts were derived. Produced via immunoSEQ multiplex PCR; TCRdb's table is partial and in-frame only. V and J calls and clone size are as listed in that table; D and trimming were resolved from the DNA. The table records about 400,000 clones, 70% to 90% of them present only once. The receptor was isolated from a woman aged 18 to 35 with acute COVID-19. Sample: PBMCs or T cells enriched from blood (not recorded which). V usage is TRBV28 and J usage is TRBJ2-3, with D maybe TRBD1 (6 bases). The CDR3 protein is CASSGTHTDTQYF. Written as DNA, the CDR3 is TGTGCCAGCAGCGGGACACACACAGATACGCAGTATTTT.